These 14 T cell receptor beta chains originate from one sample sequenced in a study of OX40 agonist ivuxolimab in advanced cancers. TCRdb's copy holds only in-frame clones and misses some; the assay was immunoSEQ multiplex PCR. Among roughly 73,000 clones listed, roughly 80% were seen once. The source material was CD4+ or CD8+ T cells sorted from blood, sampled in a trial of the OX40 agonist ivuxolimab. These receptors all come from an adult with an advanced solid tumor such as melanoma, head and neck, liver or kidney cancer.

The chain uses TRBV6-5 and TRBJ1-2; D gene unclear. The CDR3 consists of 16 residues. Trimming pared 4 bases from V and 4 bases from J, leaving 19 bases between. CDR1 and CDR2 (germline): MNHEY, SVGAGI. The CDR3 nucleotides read TGTGCCAGCAGTTCCAATCCGGACTCAACGGGCTATGGCTACACCTTC. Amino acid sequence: CASSSNPDSTGYGYTF.

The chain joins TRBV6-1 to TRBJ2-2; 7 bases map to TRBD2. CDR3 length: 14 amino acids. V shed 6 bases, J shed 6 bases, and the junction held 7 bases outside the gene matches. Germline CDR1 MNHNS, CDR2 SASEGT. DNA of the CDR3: TGTGCCAGCAGCCCCCTGGGGGGGGCCGGGGAGCTGTTTTTT. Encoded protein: CASSPLGGAGELFF.

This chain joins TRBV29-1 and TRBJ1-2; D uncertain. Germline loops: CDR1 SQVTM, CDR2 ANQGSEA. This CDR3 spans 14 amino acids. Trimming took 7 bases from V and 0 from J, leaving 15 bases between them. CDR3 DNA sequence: TGCAGCGAGAGGACCGCGGATGCTAACTATGGCTACACCTTC. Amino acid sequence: CSERTADANYGYTF.

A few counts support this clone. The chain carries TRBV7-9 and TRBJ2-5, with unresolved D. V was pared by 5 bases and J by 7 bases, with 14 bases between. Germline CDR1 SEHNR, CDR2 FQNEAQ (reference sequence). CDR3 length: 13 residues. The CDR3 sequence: CASSEDNVGTQYF. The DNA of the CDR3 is TGTGCCAGCAGCGAAGACAATGTGGGGACCCAGTACTTC.

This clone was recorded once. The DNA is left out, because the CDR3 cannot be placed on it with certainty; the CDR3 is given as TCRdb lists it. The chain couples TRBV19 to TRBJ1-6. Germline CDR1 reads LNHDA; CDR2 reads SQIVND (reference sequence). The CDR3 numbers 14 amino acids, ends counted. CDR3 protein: CASSFGAGNSPLHF.

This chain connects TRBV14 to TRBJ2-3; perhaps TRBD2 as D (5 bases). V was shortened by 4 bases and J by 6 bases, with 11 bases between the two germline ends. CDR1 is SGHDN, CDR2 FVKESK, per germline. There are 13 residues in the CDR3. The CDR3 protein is CASSRRVFDTQYF. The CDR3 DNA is TGTGCCAGCAGCCGGCGGGTGTTTGATACGCAGTATTTT.

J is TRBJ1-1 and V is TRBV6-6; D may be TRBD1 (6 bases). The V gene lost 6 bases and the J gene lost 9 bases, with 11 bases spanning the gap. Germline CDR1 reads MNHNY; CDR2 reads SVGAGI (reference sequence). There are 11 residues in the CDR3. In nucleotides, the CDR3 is TGTGCCAGCAGACAGGGTGTTCAAGCTTTCTTT. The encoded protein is CASRQGVQAFF.

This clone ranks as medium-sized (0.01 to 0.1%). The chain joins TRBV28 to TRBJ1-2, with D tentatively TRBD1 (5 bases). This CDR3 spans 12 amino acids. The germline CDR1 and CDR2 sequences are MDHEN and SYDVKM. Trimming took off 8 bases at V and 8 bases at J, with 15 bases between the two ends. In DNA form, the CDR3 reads TGTGCCAGCGACCCAGGGAAGAAGGGCTACACCTTC. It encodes CASDPGKKGYTF.

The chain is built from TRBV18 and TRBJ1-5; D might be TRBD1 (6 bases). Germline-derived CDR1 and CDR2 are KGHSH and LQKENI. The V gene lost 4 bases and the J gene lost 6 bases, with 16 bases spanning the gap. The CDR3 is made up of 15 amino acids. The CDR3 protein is CASSLPGVRGQPQHF. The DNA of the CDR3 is TGTGCCAGCTCACTACCAGGGGTTAGGGGTCAGCCCCAGCATTTT.

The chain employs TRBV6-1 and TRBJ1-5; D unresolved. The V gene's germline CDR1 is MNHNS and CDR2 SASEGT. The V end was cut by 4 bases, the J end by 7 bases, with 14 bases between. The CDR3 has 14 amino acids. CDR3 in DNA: TGTGCCAGCAGTGTCCGCGGAGAAGTACAGCCCCAGCATTTT. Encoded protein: CASSVRGEVQPQHF.

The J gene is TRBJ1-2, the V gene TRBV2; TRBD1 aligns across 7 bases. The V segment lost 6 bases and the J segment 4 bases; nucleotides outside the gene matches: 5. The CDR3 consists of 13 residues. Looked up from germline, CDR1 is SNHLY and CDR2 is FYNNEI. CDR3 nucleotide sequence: TGTGCCAGCAGGACTGGACAGGTCTATGGCTACACCTTC. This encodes CASRTGQVYGYTF.

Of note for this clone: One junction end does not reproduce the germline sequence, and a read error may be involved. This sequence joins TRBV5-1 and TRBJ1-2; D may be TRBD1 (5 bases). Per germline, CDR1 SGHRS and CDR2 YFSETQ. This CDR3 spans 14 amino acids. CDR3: CASSLGRIYYGYTF. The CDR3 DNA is TGTGCCAGCAGCTTGGGGCGGATCTACTATGGCTACACCTTC.

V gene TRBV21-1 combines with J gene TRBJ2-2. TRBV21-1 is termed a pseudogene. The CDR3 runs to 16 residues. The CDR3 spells CASSIGTDHDTGELFF. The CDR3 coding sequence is TGTGCCAGCAGCATCGGTACGGACCACGACACCGGGGAGCTGTTTTTT.

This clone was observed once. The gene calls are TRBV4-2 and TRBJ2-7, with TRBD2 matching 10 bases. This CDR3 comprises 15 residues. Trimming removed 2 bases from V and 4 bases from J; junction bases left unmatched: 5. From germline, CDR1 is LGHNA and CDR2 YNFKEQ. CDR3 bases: TGTGCCAGCAGCCAATCCGCTAGCGGGGGATACGAGCAGTACTTC. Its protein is CASSQSASGGYEQYF.